This TCR beta chain is drawn from a study of CD8 T cells in Susac syndrome. Study-level background: Within the sequenced group of Susac syndrome patients, five or six showed active disease and 8 or 9 were in remission.

Roughly 0.5 to 1 ug RNA was reverse transcribed with random hexamers. TCRdb reprocessed the immunoSEQ multiplex PCR reads with MiXCR, giving one entry per CDR3 protein. This table holds 70,000 to 100,000 distinct CDR3 sequences, around 96% found once. The V gene lost 6 bases and the J gene lost 8 bases, with 17 bases spanning the gap. Germline loops: CDR1 DFQATT, CDR2 SNEGSKA (reference sequence). The CDR3 length is 14 residues. Sequencing was carried out using CD8+ T cells from PBMCs. This sequence joins TRBV20-1 and TRBJ1-6, with a tentative D call TRBD1 (5 bases). The sequence was obtained from a human donor with Susac syndrome. The chain's CDR3 is CSAPLGQGHSPLHF. The CDR3 DNA follows: TGCAGTGCCCCCCTCGGCCAGGGCCATTCACCCCTCCACTTT.